Many counts were recorded for the clone carrying this T cell receptor beta chain. Its target is not known. The extraction recovered at least 5.5 micrograms of total RNA per sample. A second about 6 to 12 cycle PCR used barcoded and J-beta primers. No fewer than 2.5 million CDR3-containing paired-end reads came from each sample. One entry per CDR3 protein results from TCRdb running MiXCR on the 5' RACE reads. In the table there are 1,500,000 or so distinct CDR3 sequences, around 59% of which are singletons. This specimen belongs to a study of blood T cells in healthy people across ages. Overall study results and limits: Naive T cell percentage strongly correlated with TCR beta diversity. Unknown CMV status may confound age-related changes in expanded clones.

The germline V gene has CDR1 SQVTM and CDR2 ANQGSEA. The CDR3 contains 18 residues. The junction had 14 bases not matched to a gene; V was cut back by 5 bases and J by 2 bases. Specimen: blood. This sequence was found in a man younger than 35 in good health. The rearrangement links TRBV29-1 to TRBJ2-1; 11 bases match TRBD2. CDR3: CSVIAGTSGAPAYNEQFF. The CDR3 nucleotides read TGCAGCGTTATAGCCGGGACTAGCGGAGCTCCAGCCTACAATGAGCAGTTCTTC.